This TCR beta chain originates from a study of blood T cell repertoires in COVID-19. Clones were read by immunoSEQ multiplex PCR, and TCRdb kept only the in-frame ones, dropping some. In the table there are hundreds of thousands of clones, 70% to 90% of which are singletons. CDR1 MNHEY and CDR2 SVGAGI come from the germline V gene. The V end lost 6 bases, the J end lost 10 bases, and 24 bases lay between the germline ends. The CDR3 runs to 15 residues. The origin of this receptor is a woman between 55 and 75 years old who had recovered from COVID-19. The specimen was PBMCs or T cells enriched from blood (not recorded which). The chain recombines TRBV6-5 with TRBJ1-1, with a weak D call TRBD1 (6 bases). The CDR3 bases are TGTGCCAGCAGCCCCATGACAGGTTCGGCTTTCGGAGCTTTCTTT. Translating it yields CASSPMTGSAFGAFF.